This passage covers 20 T cell receptor beta chains from one sample sequenced in a study of T-cell memory formation after mild COVID-19. One entry per CDR3 protein results from TCRdb running MiXCR on the 5' RACE reads. The data contain more than 150,000 distinct CDR3 sequences, about 9.9% of them singletons. Sequenced material: PBMCs or a T cell subset sorted from them (not recorded which). The receptors derive from a man aged 18-30 years who had mild COVID-19 (a few samples of this study predate the infection). Cell type and time point are not known.

The J gene is TRBJ1-3, the V gene TRBV7-1; D remains unclear. TRBV7-1 is an open reading frame, and its role is uncertain. The CDR3 consists of 14 residues. V was trimmed by 3 bases and J by 4 bases, leaving 10 bases between them. The CDR3 nucleotides read TGTGCCAGCAGCTCTCTGGGCCCAGGAAACACCATATATTTT. Translating gives CASSSLGPGNTIYF.

The rearrangement uses TRBV5-1 and TRBJ2-2; D gene uncertain. Germline CDR1 SGHRS, CDR2 YFSETQ. This CDR3 is 14 amino acids long. Trimming removed 1 base at V and 0 bases at J, with 4 bases between. In DNA form, the CDR3 reads TGCGCCAGCAGCTTGAGAGCGAACACCGGGGAGCTGTTTTTT. This translates into CASSLRANTGELFF. Variable domain in full (rest from reference TRBV5-1 and TRBJ2-2): KAGVTQTPRYLIKTRGQQVTLSCSPISGHRSVSWYQQTPGQGLQFLFEYFSETQRNKGNFPGRFSGRQFSNSRSEMNVSTLELGDSALYLCASSLRANTGELFFGEGSRLTVL.

This clonotype was detected only a few times. The chain is built from TRBV12-3 or TRBV12-4 and TRBJ2-2, with TRBD1 identical over 7 bases. With 6 bases clipped from V and 1 base from J, the junction kept 5 bases outside the gene matches. This CDR3 contains 15 residues. The CDR3 sequence is CASRLTGMNTGELFF. The CDR3 DNA reads TGTGCCAGCAGGCTGACAGGGATGAACACCGGGGAGCTGTTTTTT.

The chain recombines TRBV27 with TRBJ1-1; tentatively, D is TRBD1 (6 bases). Germline V gene lookup returns CDR1 MNHEY and CDR2 SMNVEV (reference sequence). V lost 2 bases and J 5 bases, leaving 15 bases between the germline ends. The CDR3 length is 15 residues. The CDR3 spells CASSLVPSGATEAFF. The CDR3 nucleotides are TGTGCCAGCAGTTTAGTCCCCTCAGGGGCTACTGAAGCTTTCTTT.

This clonotype was seen repeatedly, ten times or more. V and J are TRBV7-2 and TRBJ1-5, with D unresolved. From germline, CDR1 is SGHTA and CDR2 FQGNSA. The length of the CDR3 is 14 residues. V was clipped by 0 bases and J by 7 bases, with 10 bases between them. Written as DNA, the CDR3 is TGTGCCAGCAGCTTAGCGCCAGAGCAACAGCCCCAGCATTTT. Amino acid sequence: CASSLAPEQQPQHF.

This rearrangement joins TRBV5-1 to TRBJ2-1, with 12 bases identical to TRBD2. CDR3 size: 15 residues. The germline V gene has CDR1 SGHRS and CDR2 YFSETQ. V shed 3 bases, J shed 7 bases, and the junction held 5 bases outside the gene matches. The CDR3 loop reads CASSSSGGVINEQFF. The CDR3 bases are TGCGCCAGCAGCTCTAGCGGGGGGGTTATTAATGAGCAGTTCTTC.

The chain uses TRBV7-2 and TRBJ2-7, with 9 bases matching TRBD1. V was pared by 1 base and J by 9 bases, with 10 bases of the junction left unmatched. Germline lookup yields CDR1 SGHTA and CDR2 FQGNSA. The CDR3 spans 15 residues. The CDR3 loop is CASSLGQGVPLLQYF. CDR3 sequence (DNA): TGTGCCAGCAGCTTAGGACAGGGGGTCCCTTTGCTGCAGTACTTC.

The genes are TRBV6-5 and TRBJ1-6; 9 bases agree with TRBD1. The germline V gene has CDR1 MNHEY and CDR2 SVGAGI. Trimming removed 6 bases from V and 9 bases from J; junction bases left unmatched: 6. CDR3 length: 14 amino acids. The CDR3 DNA follows: TGTGCCAGCAGCGAACAGGGGGCGGGTTCACCCCTCCACTTT. It codes for CASSEQGAGSPLHF.

CDR3 DNA: TGTGCCAGCACCTGGGAGGGAACTAATGAAAAACTGTTTTTT. It specifies CASTWEGTNEKLFF. The genes are TRBV28 and TRBJ1-4; D is unclear. Between the trimmed V and J ends, which lost 7 bases and 1 base, there was a span of 10 bases. Germline CDR1 reads MDHEN; CDR2 reads SYDVKM. This CDR3 is built from 14 residues. Filled out from reference TRBV28 and TRBJ1-4, the complete variable domain reads DVKVTQSSRYLVKRTGEKVFLECVQDMDHENMFWYRQDPGLGLRLIYFSYDVKMKEKGDIPEGYSVSREKKERFSLILESASTNQTSMYLCASTWEGTNEKLFFGSGTQLSVL.

The chain joins TRBV7-8 to TRBJ1-2, with a tentative D call TRBD1 (5 bases). CDR1 is SGHVS, CDR2 FQNEAQ, per germline. The CDR3 consists of 14 residues. V was cut by 4 bases and J by 3 bases, with 12 bases left in between. The CDR3 DNA follows: TGTGCCAGCAGCTGGTCAGGGATGGACTATGGCTACACCTTC. Translation gives CASSWSGMDYGYTF.

This chain links TRBV6-5 with TRBJ2-4; TRBD2 matches at 10 bases. The germline V gene has CDR1 MNHEY and CDR2 SVGAGI. This CDR3 is built from 17 residues. Unmatched junction bases numbered 15, after V lost 5 bases and J lost 8 bases. The CDR3 reads CASSPTGAVAGGDIQYF. The CDR3 DNA is TGTGCCAGCAGTCCAACCGGTGCAGTAGCGGGGGGTGACATTCAGTACTTC.

This clonotype was seen ten or more times. The chain recombines TRBV19 with TRBJ1-5, with TRBD1 identical over 12 bases. Germline trimming cut 3 bases from V and 8 bases from J; bases unmatched to any gene: 5. The CDR3 is 15 residues long. The germline CDR1 and CDR2 sequences are LNHDA and SQIVND (reference sequence). The CDR3 region is CASSMGTGGAEPQHF. The CDR3 nucleotides are TGTGCCAGTAGTATGGGGACAGGGGGCGCGGAGCCCCAGCATTTT.

This chain uses TRBV7-2 with TRBJ1-2; D uncertain. The germline CDR1 and CDR2 sequences are SGHTA and FQGNSA. The ends were cut back, 0 bases at V and 2 bases at J, with 13 bases in the middle. This CDR3 region has 16 residues. The CDR3 region has the DNA TGTGCCAGCAGCTTAGCACGAGGTTATTCCAACTATGGCTACACCTTC. It translates to CASSLARGYSNYGYTF.

Written as DNA, the CDR3 is TGTGCAAATTGGGGGTACCAAGCAGCAGATACGCAGTATTTT. It specifies CANWGYQAADTQYF. The chain combines TRBV28 with TRBJ2-3; D tentatively fits TRBD1 or TRBD2 (5 bases each). The CDR3 runs to 14 residues. Germline-derived CDR1 and CDR2 are MDHEN and SYDVKM.

This chain joins TRBV15 and TRBJ1-5; perhaps TRBD1 as D (5 bases). V lost 0 bases and J 4 bases, leaving 16 bases between the germline ends. From germline, CDR1 is LNHNV and CDR2 YYDKDF (reference sequence). The CDR3 length is 17 residues. CDR3 bases: TGTGCCACCAGCAGAGAATGGAGGGACGGAGAAAATCAGCCCCAGCATTTT. The encoded protein is CATSREWRDGENQPQHF.

This chain joins TRBV12-3 or TRBV12-4 and TRBJ2-5; D gene unclear. V lost 3 bases to trimming and J lost 3 bases, with 8 bases between them. CDR3 length: 13 amino acids. For the CDR3, the DNA is TGTGCCAGCAGTTTCTCAGTGGAAGAGACCCAGTACTTC. This gives the protein CASSFSVEETQYF.

The V call is TRBV11-2, the J call TRBJ2-5; D perhaps matches TRBD1 (7 bases). V was pared by 4 bases and J by 4 bases, with 22 bases between. Germline lookup yields CDR1 SGHAT and CDR2 FQNNGV. This CDR3 is built from 17 residues. The CDR3 spells CASSSRGGGVGRETQYF. The CDR3 nucleotides are TGTGCCAGCAGCTCGAGAGGGGGCGGGGTGGGGCGAGAGACCCAGTACTTC. Looking up the rest from reference TRBV11-2 and TRBJ2-5 gives the full variable domain: EAGVAQSPRYKIIEKRQSVAFWCNPISGHATLYWYQQILGQGPKLLIQFQNNGVVDDSQLPKDRFSAERLKGVDSTLKIQPAKLEDSAVYLCASSSRGGGVGRETQYFGPGTRLLVL.

This clonotype was counted between two and nine times. This chain joins TRBV20-1 and TRBJ1-2; D remains unclear. V lost 8 bases and J lost 3, with 16 bases in between. The germline V gene has CDR1 DFQATT and CDR2 SNEGSKA (reference sequence). This CDR3 is built from 13 residues. The CDR3 nucleotides read TGCAGTTTAAAGCGGGGTAACGACTATGGCTACACCTTC. As protein: CSLKRGNDYGYTF.

The CDR3 spells CASSLDNLAGTLGQETQYF. CDR3 in DNA: TGTGCCAGCAGCTTAGACAACCTAGCGGGGACCCTGGGGCAAGAGACCCAGTACTTC. The J gene is TRBJ2-5, the V gene TRBV7-3, with 9 bases fitting TRBD2. Germline CDR1 reads SGHTA; CDR2 reads FQGTGA. V lost 2 bases and J lost 2; bases outside the gene matches: 15. CDR3 size: 19 residues.

This clonotype turned up a few times. The chain employs TRBV7-3 and TRBJ2-1; D unresolved. Trimming shortened V by 3 bases and J by 7 bases, and 13 bases separated the two germline ends. The CDR3 contains 14 residues. CDR1 SGHTA and CDR2 FQGTGA come from the germline V gene. The CDR3 sequence: CASSFSWGRNEQFF. In DNA form, the CDR3 reads TGTGCCAGCAGCTTCTCTTGGGGTAGGAATGAGCAGTTCTTC. Full variable domain (remainder filled in from reference TRBV7-3 and TRBJ2-1): GAGVSQTPSNKVTEKGKYVELRCDPISGHTALYWYRQSLGQGPEFLIYFQGTGAADDSGLPNDRFFAVRPEGSVSTLKIQRTERGDSAVYLCASSFSWGRNEQFFGPGTRLTVL.